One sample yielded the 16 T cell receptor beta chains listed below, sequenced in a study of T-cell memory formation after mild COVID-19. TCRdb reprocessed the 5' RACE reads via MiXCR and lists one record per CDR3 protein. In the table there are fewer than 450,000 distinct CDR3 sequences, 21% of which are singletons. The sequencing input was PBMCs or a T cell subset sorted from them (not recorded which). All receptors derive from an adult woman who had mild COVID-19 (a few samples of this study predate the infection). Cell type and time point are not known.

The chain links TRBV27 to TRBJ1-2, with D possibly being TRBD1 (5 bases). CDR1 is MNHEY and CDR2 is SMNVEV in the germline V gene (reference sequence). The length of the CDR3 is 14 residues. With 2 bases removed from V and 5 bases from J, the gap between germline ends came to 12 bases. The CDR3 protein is CASSLAGTRYGYTF. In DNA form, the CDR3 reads TGTGCCAGCAGTTTAGCAGGGACTCGTTATGGCTACACCTTC.

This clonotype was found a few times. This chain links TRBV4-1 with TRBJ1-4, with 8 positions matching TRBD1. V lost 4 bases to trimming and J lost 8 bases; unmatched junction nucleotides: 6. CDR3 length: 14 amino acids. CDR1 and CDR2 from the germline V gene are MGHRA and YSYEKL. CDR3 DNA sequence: TGCGCCAGCAGCCCGACGGACAGGGCGGAAAAACTGTTTTTT. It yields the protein CASSPTDRAEKLFF.

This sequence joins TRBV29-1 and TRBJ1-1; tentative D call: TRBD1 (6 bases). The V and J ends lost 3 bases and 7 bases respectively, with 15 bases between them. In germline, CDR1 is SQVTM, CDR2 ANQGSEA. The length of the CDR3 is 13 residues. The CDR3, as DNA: TGCAGCGTTGACGAGGGACACCTGTATGAAGCTTTCTTT. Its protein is CSVDEGHLYEAFF.

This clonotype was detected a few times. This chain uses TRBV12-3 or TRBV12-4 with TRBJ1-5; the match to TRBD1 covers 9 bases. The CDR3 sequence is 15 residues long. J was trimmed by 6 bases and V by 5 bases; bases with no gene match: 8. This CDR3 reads CASSPGTGYSQPQHF. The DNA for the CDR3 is TGTGCCAGCAGTCCCGGGACAGGGTATAGTCAGCCCCAGCATTTT.

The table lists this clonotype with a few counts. The CDR3 sequence: CSARDHVYEQYF. Written as DNA, the CDR3 is TGCAGTGCTAGAGATCACGTATACGAGCAGTACTTC. This chain uses TRBV20-1 with TRBJ2-7; D not certain. The CDR3 is 12 residues long. Trimming pared 0 bases from V and 4 bases from J, leaving 7 bases between. Germline CDR1 DFQATT, CDR2 SNEGSKA (reference sequence).

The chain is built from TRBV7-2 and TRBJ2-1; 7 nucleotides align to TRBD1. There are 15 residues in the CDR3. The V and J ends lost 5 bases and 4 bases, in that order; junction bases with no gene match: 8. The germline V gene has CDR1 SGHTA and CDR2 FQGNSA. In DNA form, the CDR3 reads TGTGCCAGCAGCGCCGACAGGGATATTTACAATGAGCAGTTCTTC. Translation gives CASSADRDIYNEQFF.

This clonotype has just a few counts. CDR3 amino acids: CASSFRQGNLHGYTF. The CDR3 nucleotides are TGCGCCAGCAGCTTCCGCCAGGGGAATTTGCATGGCTACACCTTC. The chain uses TRBV4-1 and TRBJ1-2; tentatively, D is TRBD1 (6 bases). The CDR3 is 15 residues long. Between the trimmed V and J ends, which lost 5 bases and 6 bases, there was a span of 19 bases. CDR1 is MGHRA and CDR2 is YSYEKL in the germline V gene.

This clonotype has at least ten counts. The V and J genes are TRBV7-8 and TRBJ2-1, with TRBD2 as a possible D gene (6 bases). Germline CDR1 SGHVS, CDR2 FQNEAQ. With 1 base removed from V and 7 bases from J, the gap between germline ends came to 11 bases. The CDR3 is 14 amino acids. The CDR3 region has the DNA TGTGCCAGCAGCTTAGGACTAGGTGGGAATGAGCAGTTCTTC. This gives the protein CASSLGLGGNEQFF.

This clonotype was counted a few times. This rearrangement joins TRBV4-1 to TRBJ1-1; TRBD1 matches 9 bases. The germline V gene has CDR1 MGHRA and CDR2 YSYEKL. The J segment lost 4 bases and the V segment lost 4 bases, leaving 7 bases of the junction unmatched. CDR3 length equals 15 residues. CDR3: CASSRLGQGGTEAFF. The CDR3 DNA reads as TGCGCCAGCAGCCGACTGGGACAGGGCGGCACTGAAGCTTTCTTT.

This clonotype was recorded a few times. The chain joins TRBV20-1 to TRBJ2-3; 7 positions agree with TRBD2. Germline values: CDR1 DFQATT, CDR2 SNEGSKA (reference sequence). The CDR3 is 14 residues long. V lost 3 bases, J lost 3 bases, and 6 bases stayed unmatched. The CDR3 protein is CSARMAGETDTQYF. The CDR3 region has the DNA TGCAGTGCTAGGATGGCGGGGGAGACAGATACGCAGTATTTT.

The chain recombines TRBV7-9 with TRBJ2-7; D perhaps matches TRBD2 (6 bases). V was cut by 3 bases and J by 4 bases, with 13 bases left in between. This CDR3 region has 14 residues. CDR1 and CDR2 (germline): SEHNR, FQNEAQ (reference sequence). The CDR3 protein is CASSFSGEDYEQYF. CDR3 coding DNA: TGTGCCAGCAGCTTCTCCGGGGAGGATTACGAGCAGTACTTC.

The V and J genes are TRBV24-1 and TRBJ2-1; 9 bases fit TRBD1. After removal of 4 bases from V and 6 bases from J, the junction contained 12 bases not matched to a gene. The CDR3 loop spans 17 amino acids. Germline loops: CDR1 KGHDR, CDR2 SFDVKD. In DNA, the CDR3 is TGTGCCACCAGTGACCCCGGGACAGGGAAAGGCATCAATGAGCAGTTCTTC. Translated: CATSDPGTGKGINEQFF.

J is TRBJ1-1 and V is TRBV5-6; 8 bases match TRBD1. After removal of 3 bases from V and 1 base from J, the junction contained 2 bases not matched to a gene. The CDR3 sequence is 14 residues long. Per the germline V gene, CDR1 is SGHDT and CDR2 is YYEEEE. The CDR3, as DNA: TGTGCCAGCAGCTACGGACAGGGGAACACTGAAGCTTTCTTT. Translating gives CASSYGQGNTEAFF.

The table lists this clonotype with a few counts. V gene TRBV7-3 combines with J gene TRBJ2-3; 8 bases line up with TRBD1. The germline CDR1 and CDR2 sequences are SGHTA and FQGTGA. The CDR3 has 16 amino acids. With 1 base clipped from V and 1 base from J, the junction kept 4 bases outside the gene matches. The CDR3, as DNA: TGTGCCAGCAGCTTAAGTCCGACAGGGGGCACAGATACGCAGTATTTT. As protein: CASSLSPTGGTDTQYF.

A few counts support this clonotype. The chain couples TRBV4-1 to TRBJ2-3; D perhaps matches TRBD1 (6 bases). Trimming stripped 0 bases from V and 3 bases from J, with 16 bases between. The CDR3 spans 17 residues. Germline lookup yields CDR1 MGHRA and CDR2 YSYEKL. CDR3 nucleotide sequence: TGCGCCAGCAGCCAAGATGGGACACCGCTTGCGACAGATACGCAGTATTTT. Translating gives CASSQDGTPLATDTQYF.

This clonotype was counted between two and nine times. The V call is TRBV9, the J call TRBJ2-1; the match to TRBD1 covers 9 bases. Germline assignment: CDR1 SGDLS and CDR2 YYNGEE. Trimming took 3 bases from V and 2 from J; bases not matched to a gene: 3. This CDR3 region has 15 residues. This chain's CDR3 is CASSGDRGAYNEQFF. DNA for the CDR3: TGTGCCAGCAGCGGAGACAGGGGGGCCTACAATGAGCAGTTCTTC.